The clone carrying this TCR beta chain has a count of ten or more. Germline CDR1 reads SGHAT; CDR2 reads FQNNGV. CDR3 size: 14 residues. Unmatched junction bases numbered 7, after V lost 4 bases and J lost 5 bases. Time point noted: newly diagnosed GD, antithyroid drugs for less than 3 months. The TCR library was made from RNA extracted from PBMCs. In building TCR beta libraries, iRepertoire HTBI primers were used together with Arm-PCR of CDR3 regions. TCRdb re-called the multiplex PCR reads with MiXCR, one entry per CDR3 protein. The sample lists 450,000 to 650,000 distinct CDR3 sequences, about 16% occurring once. This sample was taken from a study of regulatory T cells in long-lasting Graves disease. The sample also formed part of further work on T cells in Graves' hyperthyroidism and ophthalmopathy.

This rearrangement joins TRBV11-2 to TRBJ2-5, with 7 positions matching TRBD1. The source material was peripheral blood mononuclear cells (PBMCs), sampled at new diagnosis, from a patient treated with antithyroid drugs. This sequence was found in a woman aged 35 to 59 with Graves disease. The CDR3: CASSSGTVFETQYF. The CDR3 DNA is TGTGCCAGCAGCTCCGGGACAGTTTTTGAGACCCAGTACTTC.